Listed below are T cell receptor beta chains from one sample, sequenced in a study of vaccination and CD4 T cells after COVID-19. TCRdb re-called the PCR reads with MiXCR, one entry per CDR3 protein. The sample has around 13,000 distinct CDR3 sequences; over 40% are singletons. These TCRs are of unknown antigen specificity. The sequenced sample consisted of CD4+ T cells from blood, cultured in vitro. Receptors were obtained from a human donor who had recovered from COVID-19. CDR3s include the opening cysteine and the closing phenylalanine or tryptophan. D genes are given only for firm matches. Not all rows give a size; the values are once, few, many and, for expanded clones, a class.

d_call: TRBD2
v_call: TRBV11-2
j_call: TRBJ2-1
clone_size: -
cdr3_nt: TGTGCCAGCAGCTTAGGTTGGACTAGCGGGAGGGCGAGCAATGAGCAGTTCTTC
cdr3_aa: CASSLGWTSGRASNEQFF

d_call: -
v_call: TRBV5-1
j_call: TRBJ1-2
clone_size: few
cdr3_nt: TGCGCCAGCAGCTTGGGACAGGCGGCTAACTATGGCTACACCTTC
cdr3_aa: CASSLGQAANYGYTF

d_call: -
v_call: TRBV27
j_call: TRBJ2-5
clone_size: large
cdr3_nt: TGTGCCAGCAGTTTAAGGGGAGAGACCCAGTACTTC
cdr3_aa: CASSLRGETQYF

d_call: TRBD2
v_call: TRBV20-1
j_call: TRBJ2-5
clone_size: -
cdr3_nt: TGCAGTGCCCCCCAGCGGGATAAAGGAGAGACCCAGTACTTC
cdr3_aa: CSAPQRDKGETQYF

d_call: TRBD1
v_call: TRBV20-1
j_call: TRBJ1-5
clone_size: -
cdr3_nt: TGCAGTGCTGGACAGGGAACTCAGCCCCAGCATTTT
cdr3_aa: CSAGQGTQPQHF

d_call: TRBD2
v_call: TRBV2
j_call: TRBJ2-7
clone_size: -
cdr3_nt: TGTGCCAGCAGTATATGGACTAGCCCGGGGGAGCAGTACTTC
cdr3_aa: CASSIWTSPGEQYF

d_call: -
v_call: TRBV20-1
j_call: TRBJ1-2
clone_size: few
cdr3_nt: TGCAGTGCGCCATACAGGCAAGGGGCTCATGGCTACACCTTC
cdr3_aa: CSAPYRQGAHGYTF

d_call: -
v_call: TRBV29-1
j_call: TRBJ2-7
clone_size: -
cdr3_nt: TGCAGCGTTGGCCGCGGACGGAGACCCTCCTACGAGCAGTACTTC
cdr3_aa: CSVGRGRRPSYEQYF

d_call: -
v_call: TRBV25-1
j_call: TRBJ1-2
clone_size: -
cdr3_nt: TGTGCCAGCAGTGAAAATGTAGGGGTTGGCTATGGCTACACCTTC
cdr3_aa: CASSENVGVGYGYTF

d_call: -
v_call: TRBV20-1
j_call: TRBJ2-2
clone_size: few
cdr3_nt: TGCAGTGCTCCCACAGTAAGGGCGACAACCGGGGAGCTGTTTTTT
cdr3_aa: CSAPTVRATTGELFF

d_call: -
v_call: TRBV7-8
j_call: TRBJ2-5
clone_size: few
cdr3_nt: TGTGCCAGCAGCCAGTTGGGGGGCCAGTACTTC
cdr3_aa: CASSQLGGQYF

d_call: -
v_call: TRBV2
j_call: TRBJ2-7
clone_size: -
cdr3_nt: TGTGCCAGCCTTCCGGGACTTCCCGCCTACGAGCAGTACTTC
cdr3_aa: CASLPGLPAYEQYF

d_call: -
v_call: TRBV27
j_call: TRBJ2-5
clone_size: -
cdr3_nt: TGTGCCAGCAGTCGGCGGGGAACGGGCTTATTTGACCAAGAGACCCAGTACTTC
cdr3_aa: CASSRRGTGLFDQETQYF

d_call: -
v_call: TRBV10-3
j_call: TRBJ1-6
clone_size: -
cdr3_nt: TGTGCCATCAGTCAATCAGGGGTAACGAATTCACCCCTCCACTTT
cdr3_aa: CAISQSGVTNSPLHF

d_call: TRBD2
v_call: TRBV28
j_call: TRBJ2-1
clone_size: -
cdr3_nt: TGTGCCAGCAGTTTGCCCCTCCTAGCGGGAGGTGAGCAGTTCTTC
cdr3_aa: CASSLPLLAGGEQFF

d_call: -
v_call: TRBV30
j_call: TRBJ1-3
clone_size: -
cdr3_nt: TGTGCCTGGAGTTACGGACAGACTGGAAACACCATATATTTT
cdr3_aa: CAWSYGQTGNTIYF

d_call: TRBD2
v_call: TRBV19
j_call: TRBJ2-3
clone_size: -
cdr3_nt: TGTGCCAGTAGTAGACTAGCGGGAACAGATACGCAGTATTTT
cdr3_aa: CASSRLAGTDTQYF

d_call: -
v_call: TRBV6-1
j_call: TRBJ2-1
clone_size: few
cdr3_nt: TGTGCCAGCACCCACTCTCGGGGGGCTGAGCAGTTCTTC
cdr3_aa: CASTHSRGAEQFF

d_call: -
v_call: TRBV20-1
j_call: TRBJ1-6
clone_size: -
cdr3_nt: TGCAGTGCTAGAGATGTGGGGGGCGCGGAATCACCCCTCCACTTT
cdr3_aa: CSARDVGGAESPLHF

d_call: TRBD1
v_call: TRBV6-1
j_call: TRBJ2-7
clone_size: few
cdr3_nt: TGTGCCAGCAGTCCGGGGGACAGGGCCTACGAGCAGTACTTC
cdr3_aa: CASSPGDRAYEQYF

d_call: TRBD2
v_call: TRBV3-1
j_call: TRBJ2-1
clone_size: -
cdr3_nt: TGTGCCAGCAGCGGGACTAGTACGCATGAGCAGTTCTTC
cdr3_aa: CASSGTSTHEQFF

d_call: -
v_call: TRBV11-2
j_call: TRBJ1-6
clone_size: -
cdr3_nt: TGTGCCAGCAGCTTGGCCGGGAGACATAATTCACCCCTCCACTTT
cdr3_aa: CASSLAGRHNSPLHF

d_call: -
v_call: TRBV7-2
j_call: TRBJ2-3
clone_size: -
cdr3_nt: TGTGCCAGCAGCTCTGGTCTAGGTTACACAGATACGCAGTATTTT
cdr3_aa: CASSSGLGYTDTQYF

d_call: TRBD1
v_call: TRBV24-1
j_call: TRBJ2-1
clone_size: few
cdr3_nt: TGTGCCACCAGTGGGCAGGGGGCCAACAATGAGCAGTTCTTC
cdr3_aa: CATSGQGANNEQFF

d_call: -
v_call: TRBV28
j_call: TRBJ1-2
clone_size: -
cdr3_nt: TGTGCCAGCAGTATCAGGGGACTTGCTAACTATGGCTACACCTTC
cdr3_aa: CASSIRGLANYGYTF

d_call: -
v_call: TRBV28
j_call: TRBJ1-5
clone_size: -
cdr3_nt: TGTGCCAGCAGTTTACCCCCGGAGCCCCAGCATTTT
cdr3_aa: CASSLPPEPQHF

d_call: TRBD1
v_call: TRBV20-1
j_call: TRBJ1-1
clone_size: few
cdr3_nt: TGCAGTGCGAGGGACAGCTTAAACACTGAAGCTTTCTTT
cdr3_aa: CSARDSLNTEAFF

d_call: TRBD2
v_call: TRBV20-1
j_call: TRBJ2-5
clone_size: -
cdr3_nt: TGCAGTGCGCGTCTAGCGGGAAAAGAGACCCAGTACTTC
cdr3_aa: CSARLAGKETQYF

d_call: -
v_call: TRBV20-1
j_call: TRBJ1-1
clone_size: few
cdr3_nt: TGCAGTGCTAGGAAGACGGGGCAGCGAAACACTGAAGCTTTCTTT
cdr3_aa: CSARKTGQRNTEAFF

d_call: TRBD2
v_call: TRBV2
j_call: TRBJ2-3
clone_size: -
cdr3_nt: TGTGCCAGCGGACCGGGACTAGCGGGAGCGGCAGATACGCAGTATTTT
cdr3_aa: CASGPGLAGAADTQYF

d_call: TRBD1
v_call: TRBV18
j_call: TRBJ1-1
clone_size: -
cdr3_nt: TGTGCCAGCTCACCGAACGGACAGGGGGGAACTGAAGCTTTCTTT
cdr3_aa: CASSPNGQGGTEAFF

d_call: -
v_call: TRBV10-1
j_call: TRBJ2-5
clone_size: -
cdr3_nt: TGCGCCAGCTCCGGGGGATTCCAAGAGACCCAGTACTTC
cdr3_aa: CASSGGFQETQYF

d_call: TRBD1
v_call: TRBV6-2/TRBV6-3
j_call: TRBJ1-1
clone_size: -
cdr3_nt: TGTGCCAGCAGAGTGACAGGGGCGAACACTGAAGCTTTCTTT
cdr3_aa: CASRVTGANTEAFF

d_call: -
v_call: TRBV29-1
j_call: TRBJ1-1
clone_size: -
cdr3_nt: TGCAGCTCGCATCCCCCTTCGACAGATTATAACACTGAAGCTTTCTTT
cdr3_aa: CSSHPPSTDYNTEAFF

d_call: TRBD1
v_call: TRBV2
j_call: TRBJ2-5
clone_size: -
cdr3_nt: TGTGCCAGCAGTGCCTCCACAGGGGGCAAGGAGACCCAGTACTTC
cdr3_aa: CASSASTGGKETQYF

d_call: -
v_call: TRBV7-2
j_call: TRBJ2-2
clone_size: -
cdr3_nt: TGCGCCAGCAGCCAAGATATCGCGACTACGAGCACCGGGGAGCTGTTTTTT
cdr3_aa: CASSQDIATTSTGELFF

d_call: TRBD1
v_call: TRBV27
j_call: TRBJ2-2
clone_size: few
cdr3_nt: TGTGCCAGCAGTTTATGGACAGGGTCGGGCGGGGAGCTGTTTTTT
cdr3_aa: CASSLWTGSGGELFF

d_call: -
v_call: TRBV2
j_call: TRBJ2-1
clone_size: -
cdr3_nt: TGTGCCATCCCCGGGACTCCCGCGTCCTATGAGCAGTTCTTC
cdr3_aa: CAIPGTPASYEQFF

d_call: -
v_call: TRBV28
j_call: TRBJ2-6
clone_size: once
cdr3_nt: TGTGCCAGCAGCGGGAGTAACGGTGGGGCCAACGTCCTGACTTTC
cdr3_aa: CASSGSNGGANVLTF

d_call: -
v_call: TRBV5-4
j_call: TRBJ2-3
clone_size: -
cdr3_nt: TGTGCCAGCAGCCAGACAGGGGAGGGGGATACGCAGTATTTT
cdr3_aa: CASSQTGEGDTQYF

d_call: -
v_call: TRBV15
j_call: TRBJ1-4
clone_size: -
cdr3_nt: TGTGCCACCAGCATTCTGGGGAATGAAAAACTGTTTTTT
cdr3_aa: CATSILGNEKLFF

d_call: -
v_call: TRBV19
j_call: TRBJ1-1
clone_size: -
cdr3_nt: TGTGCCAGTTCGACAACTCGGGGAACTGAAGCTTTCTTT
cdr3_aa: CASSTTRGTEAFF

d_call: TRBD2
v_call: TRBV20-1
j_call: TRBJ2-1
clone_size: -
cdr3_nt: TGCAGTGCTACTGACAGACTAGCGGACTCCTACAATGAGCAGTTCTTC
cdr3_aa: CSATDRLADSYNEQFF

d_call: -
v_call: TRBV6-1
j_call: TRBJ1-2
clone_size: -
cdr3_nt: TGTGCCAGCAGTGAGAGTTCGTCCCAAGTGGGGGGCTACACCTTC
cdr3_aa: CASSESSSQVGGYTF

d_call: TRBD2
v_call: TRBV2
j_call: TRBJ2-1
clone_size: few
cdr3_nt: TGTGCCAGCAGTACTAGCGGGATAGAGCAGTTCTTC
cdr3_aa: CASSTSGIEQFF

d_call: TRBD1
v_call: TRBV28
j_call: TRBJ2-6
clone_size: once
cdr3_nt: TGTGCCAGCAGTGACCGGGACAGGGGGTACTCTGGGGCCAACGTCCTGACTTTC
cdr3_aa: CASSDRDRGYSGANVLTF

d_call: -
v_call: TRBV2
j_call: TRBJ1-5
clone_size: -
cdr3_nt: TGTGCCAGCAGTGAAAGGCCGGGCAATCAGCCCCAGCATTTT
cdr3_aa: CASSERPGNQPQHF

d_call: TRBD2
v_call: TRBV7-2
j_call: TRBJ2-1
clone_size: -
cdr3_nt: TGTGCCAGCCGCTCAGCCGGGAGGGCCTACAATGAGCAGTTCTTC
cdr3_aa: CASRSAGRAYNEQFF